The rows below give T cell receptor beta chains drawn from one sample of a study of shared clonotypes between healthy human individuals. Assay used: immunoSEQ multiplex PCR; TCRdb lists only in-frame clones, some missing. The sample lists about 1.4 million clones, about 96% occurring once. Material: naive CD4+ T cells sorted from blood. These TCRs come from a man aged 30 to 45 in good health. Both conserved end residues are part of each CDR3. D genes are given only for firm matches. Clone size appears in some rows only: once, few, many, or a class for an expanded clone.

j_gene: TRBJ1-5; v_gene: TRBV18; abundance: NA; d_gene: TRBD1; CDR3nt: TGTGCCAGCTCGCAAAGACAGGGATTAGAGAATCAGCCCCAGCATTTT; CDR3aa: CASSQRQGLENQPQHF
j_gene: TRBJ2-1; v_gene: TRBV4-1; abundance: NA; d_gene: NA; CDR3nt: TGCGCCAGCAGCCAAGAGCGGAAACAGGGTACCAATGAGCAGTTCTTC; CDR3aa: CASSQERKQGTNEQFF
j_gene: TRBJ1-1; v_gene: TRBV18; abundance: NA; d_gene: NA; CDR3nt: TGTGCCAGCTCACTTAAAGGGCCAAACACTGAAGCTTTCTTT; CDR3aa: CASSLKGPNTEAFF
j_gene: TRBJ1-1; v_gene: TRBV7-7; abundance: many; d_gene: NA; CDR3nt: TGTGCTAGCAGCCCCCATCCCGGGAGGGTGCCTGAAGCTTTCTTT; CDR3aa: CASSPHPGRVPEAFF
j_gene: TRBJ2-1; v_gene: TRBV5-1; abundance: NA; d_gene: NA; CDR3nt: TGCGCCAGCAGCTTGGCCGGGGCTGAGCAGTTCTTC; CDR3aa: CASSLAGAEQFF
j_gene: TRBJ2-5; v_gene: TRBV27; abundance: NA; d_gene: NA; CDR3nt: TGTGCCAGCAGTCACCGCGAGACCCAGTACTTC; CDR3aa: CASSHRETQYF
j_gene: TRBJ2-3; v_gene: TRBV5-1; abundance: NA; d_gene: NA; CDR3nt: TGCGCCAGCAGCGACAGCATCACAGATACGCAGTATTTT; CDR3aa: CASSDSITDTQYF
j_gene: TRBJ2-3; v_gene: TRBV7-9; abundance: NA; d_gene: TRBD2; CDR3nt: TGTGCCAGCAGCTTAGCTAGCGGGAGTCCCCGAGATACGCAGTATTTT; CDR3aa: CASSLASGSPRDTQYF
j_gene: TRBJ1-1; v_gene: TRBV29-1; abundance: NA; d_gene: NA; CDR3nt: TGCAGCGTTATGGACACGAACACTGAAGCTTTCTTT; CDR3aa: CSVMDTNTEAFF
j_gene: TRBJ2-6; v_gene: TRBV28; abundance: NA; d_gene: NA; CDR3nt: TGTGCCAGCAGTCTCGACCCCTCTGGGGCCAACGTCCTGACTTTC; CDR3aa: CASSLDPSGANVLTF
j_gene: TRBJ2-7; v_gene: TRBV5-1; abundance: once; d_gene: NA; CDR3nt: TGCGCCAGCAGCTTCCAGGGCCCCGGGACCCTTTACTACGAGCAGTACTTC; CDR3aa: CASSFQGPGTLYYEQYF
j_gene: TRBJ2-1; v_gene: TRBV2; abundance: NA; d_gene: TRBD2; CDR3nt: TGTGCCAGCAGTGCCCTAGCGGGGCCGTACAATGAGCAGTTCTTC; CDR3aa: CASSALAGPYNEQFF
j_gene: TRBJ2-3; v_gene: TRBV4-3; abundance: NA; d_gene: NA; CDR3nt: TGCGCCAGCAGCCAAGGGTTTTACGGGGATACGCAGTATTTT; CDR3aa: CASSQGFYGDTQYF
j_gene: TRBJ2-7; v_gene: TRBV9; abundance: NA; d_gene: NA; CDR3nt: TGTGCCAGCAGCGTCGGTCAGGTCGGTTCCTACGAGCAGTACTTC; CDR3aa: CASSVGQVGSYEQYF
j_gene: TRBJ2-7; v_gene: TRBV6-1; abundance: NA; d_gene: NA; CDR3nt: TGTGCCAGCAGTCAAGCCGGGGAGAAGCAGTACTTC; CDR3aa: CASSQAGEKQYF
j_gene: TRBJ2-1; v_gene: TRBV6-5; abundance: NA; d_gene: TRBD2; CDR3nt: TGTGCCAGCAGTTACTCTGGGACTAGACGCAATGAGCAGTTCTTC; CDR3aa: CASSYSGTRRNEQFF
j_gene: TRBJ2-1; v_gene: TRBV6-5; abundance: NA; d_gene: NA; CDR3nt: TGTGCCAGCAGTTCCCCGGGGCCAGACAATGAGCAGTTCTTC; CDR3aa: CASSSPGPDNEQFF
j_gene: TRBJ1-5; v_gene: TRBV5-1; abundance: NA; d_gene: NA; CDR3nt: TGCGCCAGCAGCTTGGCCGGGGACCCCGATCAGCCCCAGCATTTT; CDR3aa: CASSLAGDPDQPQHF
j_gene: TRBJ2-5; v_gene: TRBV7-2; abundance: NA; d_gene: NA; CDR3nt: TGTGCCAGCAGCTTAACCGGGGCCCCAGAGACCCAGTACTTC; CDR3aa: CASSLTGAPETQYF
j_gene: TRBJ2-5; v_gene: TRBV28; abundance: NA; d_gene: TRBD1; CDR3nt: TGTGCCAGCAGTTCTGGTTTTAGGGGGACAGCTCAAGAGACCCAGTACTTC; CDR3aa: CASSSGFRGTAQETQYF
j_gene: TRBJ1-5; v_gene: TRBV29-1; abundance: NA; d_gene: TRBD1; CDR3nt: TGCAGCGCCAAGGGGGGACAGGGAAGCAATCAGCCCCAGCATTTT; CDR3aa: CSAKGGQGSNQPQHF
j_gene: TRBJ2-2; v_gene: TRBV6-5; abundance: NA; d_gene: NA; CDR3nt: TGTGCCAGCAGTTACTCTCCCGAGTGGGGCCCCGGGGAGCTGTTTTTT; CDR3aa: CASSYSPEWGPGELFF
j_gene: TRBJ2-2; v_gene: TRBV9; abundance: NA; d_gene: NA; CDR3nt: TGTGCCAGCAGCGTACGGGGGCTCACCGGGGAGCTGTTTTTT; CDR3aa: CASSVRGLTGELFF
j_gene: TRBJ2-3; v_gene: TRBV4-1; abundance: NA; d_gene: TRBD2; CDR3nt: TGCGCCAGCAGCCAACAGACTAGCGGGAGGGCCGGTGCGTATGGCACAGATACGCAGTATTTT; CDR3aa: CASSQQTSGRAGAYGTDTQYF
j_gene: TRBJ2-2; v_gene: TRBV9; abundance: NA; d_gene: NA; CDR3nt: TGTGCCAGCAGCCCCCGGCCCGTCCCCGACGGGGAGCTGTTTTTT; CDR3aa: CASSPRPVPDGELFF
j_gene: TRBJ2-5; v_gene: TRBV14; abundance: NA; d_gene: NA; CDR3nt: TGTGCCAGCAGCCAGAGGGGCAGGGATCGAGGAGAGACCCAGTACTTC; CDR3aa: CASSQRGRDRGETQYF
j_gene: TRBJ2-3; v_gene: TRBV29-1; abundance: NA; d_gene: NA; CDR3nt: TGCAGCGTAAACCGGGACAGCACAGATACGCAGTATTTT; CDR3aa: CSVNRDSTDTQYF
j_gene: TRBJ1-3; v_gene: TRBV9; abundance: NA; d_gene: NA; CDR3nt: TGTGCCAGCAGCGTATGGGCTGGAAACACCATATATTTT; CDR3aa: CASSVWAGNTIYF
j_gene: TRBJ1-2; v_gene: TRBV9; abundance: NA; d_gene: TRBD1; CDR3nt: TGTGCCAGCAGCCCCACGACAGGGAACTATGGCTACACCTTC; CDR3aa: CASSPTTGNYGYTF
j_gene: TRBJ2-1; v_gene: TRBV14; abundance: NA; d_gene: NA; CDR3nt: TGTGCCAGCAGCCGATTCACCGGGACTCAATATGAGCAGTTCTTC; CDR3aa: CASSRFTGTQYEQFF
j_gene: TRBJ2-7; v_gene: TRBV9; abundance: NA; d_gene: NA; CDR3nt: TGTGCCAGCAGCGCGGACAACGAACTCGAGCAGTACTTC; CDR3aa: CASSADNELEQYF
j_gene: TRBJ2-7; v_gene: TRBV5-6; abundance: NA; d_gene: NA; CDR3nt: TGTGCCAGCAGCTTTCGGACACTTGACTACGAGCAGTACTTC; CDR3aa: CASSFRTLDYEQYF
j_gene: TRBJ2-2; v_gene: TRBV7-9; abundance: NA; d_gene: NA; CDR3nt: TGTGCCAGCAGCCTACAGGGAACCGGGGAGCTGTTTTTT; CDR3aa: CASSLQGTGELFF
j_gene: TRBJ2-7; v_gene: TRBV6-6; abundance: NA; d_gene: TRBD2; CDR3nt: TGTGCCAGCAGTTACGGAGTCCGCGGGGGGGAGCAGTACTTC; CDR3aa: CASSYGVRGGEQYF
j_gene: TRBJ2-4; v_gene: TRBV30; abundance: NA; d_gene: NA; CDR3nt: TGTGCCTGGACGGCCAAAAACATTCAGTACTTC; CDR3aa: CAWTAKNIQYF
j_gene: TRBJ2-3; v_gene: TRBV19; abundance: NA; d_gene: TRBD1; CDR3nt: TGTGCCAGTAGTATTCCCGGACAGGGCGGGGATACGCAGTATTTT; CDR3aa: CASSIPGQGGDTQYF
j_gene: TRBJ2-7; v_gene: TRBV13; abundance: NA; d_gene: NA; CDR3nt: TGTGCCAGCAGCTTAAGTCGACTCTTAAACTACGAGCAGTACTTC; CDR3aa: CASSLSRLLNYEQYF
j_gene: TRBJ1-4; v_gene: TRBV4-1; abundance: NA; d_gene: NA; CDR3nt: TGCGCCAGCAGCCGCGAAGGGGCGGCTAATGAAAAACTGTTTTTT; CDR3aa: CASSREGAANEKLFF
j_gene: TRBJ2-2; v_gene: TRBV5-1; abundance: NA; d_gene: TRBD2; CDR3nt: TGCGCCAGCAGCTTGAGGGGACTAGCGAGTGGCACCGGGGAGCTGTTTTTT; CDR3aa: CASSLRGLASGTGELFF
j_gene: TRBJ2-1; v_gene: TRBV10-3; abundance: NA; d_gene: TRBD2; CDR3nt: TGTGCCATCAGTGAGTCGAAGACTAGCGGGAGCTTTTACAATGAGCAGTTCTTC; CDR3aa: CAISESKTSGSFYNEQFF
j_gene: TRBJ2-1; v_gene: TRBV11-2; abundance: NA; d_gene: NA; CDR3nt: TGTGCCAGCAGCTCCGTAGACAGGATACCTTACAATGAGCAGTTCTTC; CDR3aa: CASSSVDRIPYNEQFF
j_gene: TRBJ1-1; v_gene: TRBV28; abundance: once; d_gene: NA; CDR3nt: TGTGCCAGTCAGGTCTCGAACACTGAAGCTTTCTTT; CDR3aa: CASQVSNTEAFF
j_gene: TRBJ2-1; v_gene: TRBV19; abundance: NA; d_gene: TRBD2; CDR3nt: TGTGCCAGTAGTACGCTAGCGGGAGGGCCTGTTGAGGAGCAGTTCTTC; CDR3aa: CASSTLAGGPVEEQFF
j_gene: TRBJ2-3; v_gene: TRBV9; abundance: NA; d_gene: TRBD2; CDR3nt: TGTGCCAGCAGCGTAGATGTCGCGGGAGGAAGTTTAGATACGCAGTATTTT; CDR3aa: CASSVDVAGGSLDTQYF
j_gene: TRBJ2-2; v_gene: TRBV5-1; abundance: NA; d_gene: NA; CDR3nt: TGCGCCAGCAGCTTGGAGGGCGGAGCGAACACCGGGGAGCTGTTTTTT; CDR3aa: CASSLEGGANTGELFF
j_gene: TRBJ2-1; v_gene: TRBV10-1; abundance: NA; d_gene: TRBD2; CDR3nt: TGCGCCAGCCATGGTGGACTAGCGGGAGGACCGACACTACCTTCCTACAATGAGCAGTTCTTC; CDR3aa: CASHGGLAGGPTLPSYNEQFF
j_gene: TRBJ2-2; v_gene: TRBV10-1; abundance: NA; d_gene: NA; CDR3nt: TGCGCCAGCAGTGGGGGCACCGGGGAGCTGTTTTTT; CDR3aa: CASSGGTGELFF
j_gene: TRBJ2-3; v_gene: TRBV7-8; abundance: NA; d_gene: NA; CDR3nt: TGTGCCAGCAGCTTCGCTGGGGCTGTAGATACGCAGTATTTT; CDR3aa: CASSFAGAVDTQYF
j_gene: TRBJ2-7; v_gene: TRBV28; abundance: NA; d_gene: NA; CDR3nt: TGTGCCAGCAGTTCTCGGCAGGGTCTTGACGAGCAGTACTTC; CDR3aa: CASSSRQGLDEQYF